These T cell receptor beta chains were read from a single sample in a study of cytomegalovirus exposure and HLA in healthy donors. Profiled with immunoSEQ multiplex PCR; TCRdb holds only in-frame clones, not every one. The sample lists 90,000 or so clones, 85% occurring once. Sequencing input: PBMCs. The receptor set was obtained from a man aged 18 to 35 in good health and CMV-seropositive. Both conserved end residues are part of each CDR3. Fields, in order: CDR3 DNA, CDR3 protein, V gene, clone size, D gene, J gene. A D gene is named only where the DNA matches it firmly. Not all rows give a size; the values are once, few, many and, for expanded clones, a class.

DNA: TGTGCCAGCAGCTTAGCCCCGACTAGCGGTTACAATGAGCAGTTCTTC; CDR3: CASSLAPTSGYNEQFF; V: TRBV11-1; size: -; D: TRBD2; J: TRBJ2-1
DNA: TGTGCCAGCAGTTTACCTATCAATCCCCCCAAAAACATTCAGTACTTC; CDR3: CASSLPINPPKNIQYF; V: TRBV28; size: -; D: -; J: TRBJ2-4
DNA: TGTGCCAGTAGTGTTTCCAGCTCCTACAATGAGCAGTTCTTC; CDR3: CASSVSSSYNEQFF; V: TRBV19; size: -; D: -; J: TRBJ2-1
DNA: TGCGCCAGCAGTCCACTTGGACATTTCTCCTTAACCGGGGAGCTGTTTTTT; CDR3: CASSPLGHFSLTGELFF; V: TRBV5-1; size: -; D: -; J: TRBJ2-2
DNA: TGTGCCTGGAGTTCGCCTAGGACAGGGGCGGGTGACGAGCAGTACTTC; CDR3: CAWSSPRTGAGDEQYF; V: TRBV30; size: -; D: TRBD1; J: TRBJ2-7
DNA: TGTGCCAGCAGTCCGAGCTCCTACAATGAGCAGTTCTTC; CDR3: CASSPSSYNEQFF; V: TRBV28; size: -; D: -; J: TRBJ2-1
DNA: TGTGCCAGCAGCGTAGCCGGGGGGTCCAGCTCCTACAATGAGCAGTTCTTC; CDR3: CASSVAGGSSSYNEQFF; V: TRBV9; size: -; D: TRBD2; J: TRBJ2-1
DNA: TGTGCCAGCAGCTCCCCCAGGGGTGACAGATTTGAAGCTTTCTTT; CDR3: CASSSPRGDRFEAFF; V: TRBV11-3; size: -; D: -; J: TRBJ1-1
DNA: TGTGCCAGCAATCGAGCGTATGGCTACACCTTC; CDR3: CASNRAYGYTF; V: TRBV6-1; size: -; D: -; J: TRBJ1-2
DNA: TGTGCCAGCAGCTTAGCTCTCGGGACACACTATGGCTACACCTTC; CDR3: CASSLALGTHYGYTF; V: TRBV7-9; size: -; D: -; J: TRBJ1-2
DNA: TGTGCCAGCTCACCGGGCAGGTTGAACACCGGGGAGCTGTTTTTT; CDR3: CASSPGRLNTGELFF; V: TRBV18; size: -; D: -; J: TRBJ2-2
DNA: TGCAGCGCCGTTTCGTACGAGGGCCGAGACGAGCAGTACTTC; CDR3: CSAVSYEGRDEQYF; V: TRBV29-1; size: few; D: -; J: TRBJ2-7
DNA: TGTGCCGGACAGGCCCCCACCGGGGAGCTGTTTTTT; CDR3: CAGQAPTGELFF; V: TRBV4-1; size: -; D: TRBD1; J: TRBJ2-2
DNA: TGTGCCAGCAGCCCCACAAGCGGGGCTGGAGAGACCCAGTACTTC; CDR3: CASSPTSGAGETQYF; V: TRBV11-2; size: -; D: TRBD2; J: TRBJ2-5
DNA: TGTGCCAGTAGTACGGGGGACAGGGGGAATGGTCGGGCCCAGTACTTC; CDR3: CASSTGDRGNGRAQYF; V: TRBV19; size: few; D: TRBD1; J: TRBJ2-5
DNA: TGTGCCAGCAGTTTGATCATCGGGGTCACCGAAGAGACCCAGTACTTC; CDR3: CASSLIIGVTEETQYF; V: TRBV28; size: -; D: -; J: TRBJ2-5
DNA: TGCGCCAGCAGCCTGTGGGGAGGGAGCAATGAAAAACTGTTTTTT; CDR3: CASSLWGGSNEKLFF; V: TRBV5-1; size: -; D: -; J: TRBJ1-4
DNA: TGTGCCAGTAGTGGTCGTACTAGCGGGACTAGCACAGATACGCAGTATTTT; CDR3: CASSGRTSGTSTDTQYF; V: TRBV19; size: -; D: TRBD2; J: TRBJ2-3
DNA: TGTGCCAGCAGTTTGGGACAGGGCACCGAGCAGTACTTC; CDR3: CASSLGQGTEQYF; V: TRBV27; size: -; D: TRBD1; J: TRBJ2-7
DNA: TGTGCCAGCAGTTACTCTAACAGGGGAGATGGCTACACCTTC; CDR3: CASSYSNRGDGYTF; V: TRBV6-6; size: -; D: TRBD1; J: TRBJ1-2
DNA: TGTGCCAGCAGTTTATTCGCCCTGGCGACAGGGAGCTCTGGCTACACCTTC; CDR3: CASSLFALATGSSGYTF; V: TRBV28; size: -; D: TRBD1; J: TRBJ1-2
DNA: TGTGCCACCGGACAGGGTGTACACGATGAGCAGTTCTTC; CDR3: CATGQGVHDEQFF; V: TRBV28; size: few; D: TRBD1; J: TRBJ2-1
DNA: TGTGCCAGCAGCTGGGGCAGGGCGATCACTGAAGCTTTCTTT; CDR3: CASSWGRAITEAFF; V: TRBV5-4; size: -; D: -; J: TRBJ1-1
DNA: TGTGCCAGCAGCTTGGACAGATTCACAGATACGCAGTATTTT; CDR3: CASSLDRFTDTQYF; V: TRBV5-6; size: -; D: -; J: TRBJ2-3
DNA: TGTGCAAGTCGCTTAGCCCGGACTAGCGGGAGGGTCTACAATGAGCAGTTCTTC; CDR3: CASRLARTSGRVYNEQFF; V: TRBV12-2; size: -; D: -; J: TRBJ2-1
DNA: TGTGCCAGCAGCTCAACAGGGGCCGGCTATGGCTACACCTTC; CDR3: CASSSTGAGYGYTF; V: TRBV28; size: -; D: TRBD1; J: TRBJ1-2
DNA: TGTGCCAGCAGCCGAAGCAAAACCTCTGGAAACACCATATATTTT; CDR3: CASSRSKTSGNTIYF; V: TRBV11-3; size: -; D: -; J: TRBJ1-3
DNA: TGTGCCAGCTCACCGGCCTTCGGGACAGGGGGTGGTCTTCGAGACGGGAGGTCGTACAATGAGCAGTTCTTC; CDR3: CASSPAFGTGGGLRDGRSYNEQFF; V: TRBV18; size: -; D: TRBD1; J: TRBJ2-1
DNA: TGCGCCAGCAGCTTGGGGCCGGACAGTGCCTCCTACGAGCAGTACTTC; CDR3: CASSLGPDSASYEQYF; V: TRBV5-1; size: -; D: -; J: TRBJ2-7
DNA: TGTGCCAGCAGTTACTCGACAGGGGACCCCTACGAGCAGTACTTC; CDR3: CASSYSTGDPYEQYF; V: TRBV6-5; size: -; D: TRBD1; J: TRBJ2-7
DNA: TGTGCCAGCAGCTTTTACTCCGGGACTAACACTGGGGCCAACGTCCTGACTTTC; CDR3: CASSFYSGTNTGANVLTF; V: TRBV7-9; size: -; D: TRBD2; J: TRBJ2-6
DNA: TGTGCCAGCAGTTACTCGATTCCAGGGAACACCGGGGAGCTGTTTTTT; CDR3: CASSYSIPGNTGELFF; V: TRBV6-5; size: -; D: -; J: TRBJ2-2
DNA: TGCGCCAGCAGCAGTATCGGGGGCACTGAAGCTTTCTTT; CDR3: CASSSIGGTEAFF; V: TRBV4-1; size: -; D: -; J: TRBJ1-1
DNA: TGCGCCAGCAGCTTGAAGGGACAGTACTTCATCATCAGCACTGAAGCTTTCTTT; CDR3: CASSLKGQYFIISTEAFF; V: TRBV5-1; size: -; D: TRBD1; J: TRBJ1-1
DNA: TGCGCCAGCAGTGAGCCCCCCCTTCAAGAGACCCAGTACTTC; CDR3: CASSEPPLQETQYF; V: TRBV10-2; size: -; D: -; J: TRBJ2-5
DNA: TGTGCCAGCAGAGGACTAGTGTCCTCCTACAATGAGCAGTTCTTC; CDR3: CASRGLVSSYNEQFF; V: TRBV2; size: -; D: TRBD2; J: TRBJ2-1
DNA: TGTGCCAGCAGTTTTAACAGGGTAGGAGAGACCCAGTACTTC; CDR3: CASSFNRVGETQYF; V: TRBV27; size: -; D: -; J: TRBJ2-5
DNA: TGTGCCAGCAGTTCGAACAGGCAAAGACCTAATGAAAAACTGTTTTTT; CDR3: CASSSNRQRPNEKLFF; V: TRBV27; size: -; D: -; J: TRBJ1-4
DNA: TGTGCCAGCCGAACTCGCCGGACAGGGGGCGGCAATCAGCCCCAGCATTTT; CDR3: CASRTRRTGGGNQPQHF; V: TRBV27; size: few; D: TRBD1; J: TRBJ1-5
DNA: TGTGCCATCAGGGGGGACAGATCCACAGATACGCAGTATTTT; CDR3: CAIRGDRSTDTQYF; V: TRBV10-3; size: once; D: TRBD1; J: TRBJ2-3
DNA: TGCGCCAGCAGCTTTGGGACAGGGAACACCGGGGAGCTGTTTTTT; CDR3: CASSFGTGNTGELFF; V: TRBV5-1; size: -; D: TRBD1; J: TRBJ2-2
DNA: TGTGCCAGCAGCTCCGGGACAGAAGCTTTCTTT; CDR3: CASSSGTEAFF; V: TRBV27; size: -; D: -; J: TRBJ1-1
DNA: TGTGCCAGTAGTATAGGGGGTGAGGGACACTACACCGGGGAGCTGTTTTTT; CDR3: CASSIGGEGHYTGELFF; V: TRBV19; size: -; D: -; J: TRBJ2-2
DNA: TGTGCCAGCAGGCGGAGAATGGATGGCCCTGAAGCTTTCTTT; CDR3: CASRRRMDGPEAFF; V: TRBV27; size: -; D: -; J: TRBJ1-1
DNA: TGTGCCAGCAGCCAAGAACCGGGACTAGCGGCCTACGAGCAGTACTTC; CDR3: CASSQEPGLAAYEQYF; V: TRBV4-2; size: -; D: TRBD2; J: TRBJ2-7
DNA: TGCAGCGTTGATTGGCCTACAGGAAGCTCCTACAATGAGCAGTTCTTC; CDR3: CSVDWPTGSSYNEQFF; V: TRBV29-1; size: -; D: -; J: TRBJ2-1
DNA: TGTGCCAGCAGCGCTCAGACAGGGTTTCCCGGGGAGCTGTTTTTT; CDR3: CASSAQTGFPGELFF; V: TRBV5-4; size: few; D: TRBD1; J: TRBJ2-2
DNA: TGTGCCAGCAAGGGGTATGCCCGAGTTGAAAAACTGTTTTTT; CDR3: CASKGYARVEKLFF; V: TRBV6-1; size: -; D: -; J: TRBJ1-4
DNA: TGCGCCAGCAGCTTGGCGGCTAGCGGCGCTACAGATACGCAGTATTTT; CDR3: CASSLAASGATDTQYF; V: TRBV5-1; size: -; D: TRBD2; J: TRBJ2-3
DNA: TGTGCCAGCAGCTTACGGACAGGGAACACCGGGGAGCTGTTTTTT; CDR3: CASSLRTGNTGELFF; V: TRBV5-6; size: -; D: TRBD1; J: TRBJ2-2
DNA: TGTGCCAGCAGCGTAGACTCTAGCAGCCAAGAGACCCAGTACTTC; CDR3: CASSVDSSSQETQYF; V: TRBV9; size: -; D: -; J: TRBJ2-5